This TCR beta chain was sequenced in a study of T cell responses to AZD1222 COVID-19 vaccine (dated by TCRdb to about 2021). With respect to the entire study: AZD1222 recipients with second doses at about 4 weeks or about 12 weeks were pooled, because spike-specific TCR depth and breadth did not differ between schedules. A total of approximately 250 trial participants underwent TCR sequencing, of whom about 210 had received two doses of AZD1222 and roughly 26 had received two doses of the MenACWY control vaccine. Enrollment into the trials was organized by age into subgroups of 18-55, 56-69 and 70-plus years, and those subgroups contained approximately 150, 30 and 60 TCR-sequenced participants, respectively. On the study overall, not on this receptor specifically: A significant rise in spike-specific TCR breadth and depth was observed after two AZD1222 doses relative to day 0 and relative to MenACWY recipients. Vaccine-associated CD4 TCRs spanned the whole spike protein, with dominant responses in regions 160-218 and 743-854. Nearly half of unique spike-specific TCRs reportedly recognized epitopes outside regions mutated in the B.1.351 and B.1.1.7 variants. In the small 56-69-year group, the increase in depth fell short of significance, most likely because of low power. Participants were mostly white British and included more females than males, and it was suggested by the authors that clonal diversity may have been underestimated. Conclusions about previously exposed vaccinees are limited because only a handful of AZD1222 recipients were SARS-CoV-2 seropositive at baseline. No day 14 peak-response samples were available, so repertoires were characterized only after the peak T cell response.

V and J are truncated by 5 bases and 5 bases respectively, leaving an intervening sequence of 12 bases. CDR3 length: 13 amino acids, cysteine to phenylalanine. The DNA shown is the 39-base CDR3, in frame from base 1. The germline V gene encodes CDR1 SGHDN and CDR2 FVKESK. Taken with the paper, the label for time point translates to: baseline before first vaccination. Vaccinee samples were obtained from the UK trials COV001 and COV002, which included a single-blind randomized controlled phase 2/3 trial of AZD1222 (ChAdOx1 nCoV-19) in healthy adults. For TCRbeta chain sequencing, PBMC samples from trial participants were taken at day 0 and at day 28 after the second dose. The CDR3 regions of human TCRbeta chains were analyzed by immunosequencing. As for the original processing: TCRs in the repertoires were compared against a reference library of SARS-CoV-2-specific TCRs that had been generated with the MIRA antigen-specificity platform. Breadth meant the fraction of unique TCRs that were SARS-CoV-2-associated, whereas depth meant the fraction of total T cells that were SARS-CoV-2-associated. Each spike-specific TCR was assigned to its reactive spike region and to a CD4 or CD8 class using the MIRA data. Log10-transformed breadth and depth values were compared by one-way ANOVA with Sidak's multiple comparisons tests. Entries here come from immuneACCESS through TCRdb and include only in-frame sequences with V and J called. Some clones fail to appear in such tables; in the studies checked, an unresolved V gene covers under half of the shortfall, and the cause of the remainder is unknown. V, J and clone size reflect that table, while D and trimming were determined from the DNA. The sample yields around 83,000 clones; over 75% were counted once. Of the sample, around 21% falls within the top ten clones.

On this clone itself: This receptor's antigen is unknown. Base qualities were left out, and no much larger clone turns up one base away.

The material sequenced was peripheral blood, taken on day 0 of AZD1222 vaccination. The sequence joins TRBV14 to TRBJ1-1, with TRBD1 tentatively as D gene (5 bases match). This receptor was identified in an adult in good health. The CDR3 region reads CASSWAGETEAFF. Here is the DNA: TGTGCCAGCAGCTGGGCGGGGGAAACTGAAGCTTTCTTT.